Following are 27 T cell receptor beta chains from one sample sequenced in a study of T cells expressing NK-cell markers. TCRdb re-called the 5' RACE reads; every CDR3 protein appears as one record, without DNA. Found here are 120,000 to 150,000 distinct CDR3 sequences; the top ten clones hold 9% to 15%. Material for sequencing was blood T cells: a sorted CD56 or NKG2C T cell subset, CD4+ or CD8+ T cells, or bulk PBMC T cells (not recorded which). The receptors were sampled from a man younger than 35 in good health.

The chain couples TRBV2 to TRBJ2-1; absent DNA, TCRdb's TRBD2 call cannot be checked. Germline-derived CDR1 and CDR2 are SNHLY and FYNNEI. The CDR3 runs 12 residues. The CDR3 here is CANSLAGLGQFF. Supplemented by reference TRBV2 and TRBJ2-1, the full variable domain reads EPEVTQTPSHQVTQMGQEVILRCVPISNHLYFYWYRQILGQKVEFLVSFYNNEISEKSEIFDDQFSVERPDGSNFTLKIRSTKLEDSAMYFCANSLAGLGQFFGPGTRLTVL.

This sequence joins TRBV7-2 and TRBJ1-1; no DNA is available, so the TRBD1 call from TCRdb remains unchecked. There are 16 residues in the CDR3. From germline, CDR1 is SGHTA and CDR2 FQGNSA. The CDR3 protein is CASSHVFGDRDTEAFF.

The chain couples TRBV9 to TRBJ2-3. This CDR3 is 13 amino acids long. CDR1 and CDR2 (germline): SGDLS, YYNGEE. The CDR3 is CASSVAGTDTQYF.

The chain has TRBV6-1 and TRBJ1-3; the D call of TRBD1 rests on TCRdb alone, since no DNA is present to check it. The length of the CDR3 is 15 residues. CDR1 and CDR2 from the germline V gene are MNHNS and SASEGT. CDR3 in amino acids: CASSPGTGMGNTIYF.

This sequence joins TRBV19 and TRBJ1-5; TCRdb returns TRBD1, unconfirmable since there is no DNA. CDR1 LNHDA and CDR2 SQIVND come from the germline V gene (reference sequence). The CDR3 is 18 residues long. CDR3 amino acids: CASSKTAQGPYSNQPQHF. Drawing the rest from reference TRBV19 and TRBJ1-5, the complete variable domain is DGGITQSPKYLFRKEGQNVTLSCEQNLNHDAMYWYRQDPGQGLRLIYYSQIVNDFQKGDIAEGYSVSREKKESFPLTVTSAQKNPTAFYLCASSKTAQGPYSNQPQHFGDGTRLSIL.

The rearrangement links TRBV12-3 or TRBV12-4 to TRBJ2-7; with no DNA, the TCRdb D assignment of TRBD1 cannot be verified. The CDR3 spans 12 residues. CDR3 region: CASRQEHYEQYF.

This chain uses TRBV7-8 with TRBJ2-1; checking the TCRdb D call of TRBD1 is not possible without DNA. This CDR3 spans 17 amino acids. Germline V gene lookup returns CDR1 SGHVS and CDR2 FQNEAQ. The CDR3 protein is CASSHRFPPKSYNEQFF.

The V call is TRBV14, the J call TRBJ1-2. The CDR3 consists of 13 residues. CDR1 and CDR2 from the germline V gene are SGHDN and FVKESK. CDR3 sequence: CASRAGPNYGYTF.

The chain recombines TRBV11-2 with TRBJ2-6. Germline V gene sequence: CDR1 SGHAT, CDR2 FQNNGV. The CDR3 sequence is 17 residues long. This CDR3 reads CASSLDLRLAGANVLTF.

The gene calls are TRBV20-1 and TRBJ1-5; there is no DNA to check the TCRdb D call of TRBD1. CDR1 and CDR2 (germline): DFQATT, SNEGSKA (reference sequence). The CDR3 covers 14 residues. The CDR3 loop is CSAVNRESVQPQHF.

The V call is TRBV12-3 or TRBV12-4, the J call TRBJ2-1. The CDR3 totals 14 residues. CDR3: CASSPGTSNNEQFF.

This chain uses TRBV12-3 or TRBV12-4 with TRBJ2-2; no DNA is available, so the TRBD1 call from TCRdb remains unchecked. The CDR3 extends over 12 amino acids. The CDR3 protein is CASLAGAGELFF.

The rearrangement links TRBV24-1 to TRBJ2-2; no DNA is available, so the TRBD2 call from TCRdb remains unchecked. The CDR3 loop spans 15 amino acids. Germline assignment: CDR1 KGHDR and CDR2 SFDVKD. The CDR3 spells CATSGRLHETGELFF.

This chain joins TRBV5-6 and TRBJ2-1; as DNA is missing, the TRBD1 call by TCRdb cannot be tested. In germline, CDR1 is SGHDT, CDR2 YYEEEE. The CDR3 extends over 13 amino acids. CDR3 protein: CASSLGGHSEQFF.

The chain joins TRBV3-1 to TRBJ2-2. CDR1 is LGHDT, CDR2 YNNKEL, per germline (reference sequence). The CDR3 totals 15 residues. This CDR3 is CASSRQTSNTGELFF.

This sequence joins TRBV10-3 and TRBJ2-3; as DNA is missing, the TRBD2 call by TCRdb cannot be tested. This CDR3 spans 17 amino acids. Germline V gene sequence: CDR1 ENHRY, CDR2 SYGVKD. CDR3 sequence: CAISRLTSEKTPDTQYF.

The chain joins TRBV6-1 to TRBJ2-7; TCRdb selects TRBD1, and the lack of DNA leaves this call unchecked. Germline-derived CDR1 and CDR2 are MNHNS and SASEGT. The CDR3 is 15 amino acids. The CDR3 spells CASSHPGQGTHEQYF.

The chain carries TRBV11-2 and TRBJ2-5; TCRdb's D call, TRBD2, is unchecked because there is no DNA. Germline V CDR1 and CDR2: SGHAT, FQNNGV. The CDR3 is made up of 16 amino acids. The CDR3: CASSLYSTGVGETQYF.

The rearrangement links TRBV11-2 to TRBJ2-1; the TCRdb call, TRBD2, lacks DNA for checking. Germline CDR1 is SGHAT and CDR2 is FQNNGV. CDR3 length: 13 amino acids. This chain's CDR3 is CASGLAGGYEQFF.

V usage is TRBV7-8 and J usage is TRBJ2-2; the D call of TRBD1 rests on TCRdb alone, since no DNA is present to check it. The CDR3 has 18 amino acids. The germline V gene encodes CDR1 SGHVS and CDR2 FQNEAQ. This CDR3 is CASSHRTGATTNTGELFF. Supplemented by reference TRBV7-8 and TRBJ2-2, the full variable domain reads GAGVSQSPRYKVAKRGQDVALRCDPISGHVSLFWYQQALGQGPEFLTYFQNEAQLDKSGLPSDRFFAERPEGSVSTLKIQRTQQEDSAVYLCASSHRTGATTNTGELFFGEGSRLTVL.

CDR3 protein: CASSPIGTSGLNEQFF. The rearrangement uses TRBV5-1 and TRBJ2-1; TCRdb's D gene call, TRBD2, goes unchecked for lack of DNA. CDR1 and CDR2 from the germline V gene are SGHRS and YFSETQ. The CDR3 runs to 16 residues.

This chain connects TRBV11-2 to TRBJ2-3; there is no DNA to check the TCRdb D call of TRBD2. The CDR3 length is 17 residues. Germline assignment: CDR1 SGHAT and CDR2 FQNNGV. The CDR3 protein is CASSLDSRLAGEDTQYF.

Here the CDR3 reads CASSIGLVYEQYF. The chain uses TRBV6-2 or TRBV6-3 and TRBJ2-7; no DNA is available, so the TRBD2 call from TCRdb remains unchecked. The CDR3 covers 13 residues. Germline CDR1 and CDR2: MNHEY and SVGEGT.

The chain employs TRBV3-1 and TRBJ2-2; the D call from TCRdb, TRBD2, cannot be confirmed without DNA. Germline V lookup: CDR1 LGHDT, CDR2 YNNKEL (reference sequence). The length of the CDR3 is 16 residues. CDR3 sequence reads: CASSQGLATVAGELFF. The full variable domain, its missing parts supplied by reference TRBV3-1 and TRBJ2-2, is DTAVSQTPKYLVTQMGNDKSIKCEQNLGHDTMYWYKQDSKKFLKIMFSYNNKELIINETVPNRFSPKSPDKAHLNLHINSLELGDSAVYFCASSQGLATVAGELFFGEGSRLTVL.

The chain joins TRBV7-9 to TRBJ1-2; TCRdb outputs TRBD1, but without DNA this stays unchecked. CDR3 length: 15 residues. Germline assignment: CDR1 SEHNR and CDR2 FQNEAQ (reference sequence). CDR3 protein: CASSLPGRGHYGYTF.

The CDR3 sequence is CATRKGQNTGELFF. The J gene is TRBJ2-2, the V gene TRBV10-3; the TCRdb D gene call, TRBD2, has no DNA to confirm it. The CDR3 spans 14 residues. Germline V gene sequence: CDR1 ENHRY, CDR2 SYGVKD.

The rearrangement links TRBV7-3 to TRBJ2-1. The CDR3 has 16 amino acids. Per the germline V gene, CDR1 is SGHTA and CDR2 is FQGTGA. CDR3 sequence reads: CASSLTGGSDYNEQFF.